Below are 7 T cell receptor beta chains sequenced from a single sample in a study of vaccination and CD4 T cells after COVID-19. Scientists ran DNA taken from cultured CD4+ T cells through the Oncomine TCR Beta short-read assay for sequencing. TCRdb fed the PCR reads into MiXCR, producing one record per CDR3 protein. The sample consists of 12,000 or so distinct CDR3 sequences, roughly 56% of them appearing once. Treatment denoted: approximately 9-day PBMC culture with coronavirus spike peptide pools or control peptides (ViraFEST assay). The antigens of these receptors remain unknown. Sequenced sample: CD4+ T cells from blood, cultured in vitro. These receptors were collected from a human donor who had recovered from COVID-19.

This chain joins TRBV18 and TRBJ2-7; 11 nucleotides line up with TRBD2. V shed 0 bases, J shed 0 bases, and the junction held 1 base outside the gene matches. Germline CDR1 KGHSH, CDR2 LQKENI. CDR3 length: 16 residues. This CDR3 is CASSPPGLAASYEQYF. CDR3 in DNA: TGTGCCAGCTCACCACCGGGACTAGCGGCCTCCTACGAGCAGTACTTC.

The rearrangement links TRBV7-2 to TRBJ2-3, with D possibly called TRBD1 or TRBD2 (5 bases each). Looked up from germline, CDR1 is SGHTA and CDR2 is FQGNSA. The CDR3 sequence is 17 residues long. Trimming took off 5 bases at V and 5 bases at J, with 23 bases between the two ends. The CDR3 reads CASSLNFAGASVDTQYF. The CDR3 DNA follows: TGTGCCAGCAGCCTAAACTTTGCCGGGGCAAGCGTAGATACGCAGTATTTT.

The rearrangement uses TRBV20-1 and TRBJ2-1; D call uncertain. The CDR3 runs to 11 residues. V was trimmed by 7 bases and J by 7 bases, leaving 11 bases between them. Germline CDR1 is DFQATT and CDR2 is SNEGSKA (reference sequence). CDR3 in DNA: TGCAGTGTAAGTCTACCGAATGAGCAGTTCTTC. Protein: CSVSLPNEQFF.

This chain connects TRBV5-1 to TRBJ2-4; TRBD2 matches at 7 bases. The CDR3 totals 14 residues. Germline V gives CDR1 SGHRS, CDR2 YFSETQ. J gave up 7 bases and V 0 bases, and 4 bases lay outside the gene matches. CDR3 residues: CASSLAGGGNIQYF. The CDR3 nucleotides are TGCGCCAGCAGCTTGGCCGGGGGAGGGAACATTCAGTACTTC.

This chain links TRBV5-1 with TRBJ2-3, with 13 bases aligning to TRBD2. Germline-derived CDR1 and CDR2 are SGHRS and YFSETQ. The CDR3 spans 16 residues. V lost 2 bases, J lost 3 bases, and 3 bases stayed unmatched. The DNA for the CDR3 is TGCGCCAGCAGCTTCGGGACTAGCGGGAAGACAGATACGCAGTATTTT. This gives the protein CASSFGTSGKTDTQYF.

This clonotype was recorded a few times. The genes are TRBV20-1 and TRBJ1-5; TRBD1 matches at 7 bases. This CDR3 is built from 14 residues. Looked up from germline, CDR1 is DFQATT and CDR2 is SNEGSKA (reference sequence). V dropped 5 bases and J dropped 3; count of bases not matched to a gene: 7. The CDR3 is CSARTGVVNQPQHF. The DNA for the CDR3 is TGCAGTGCTCGTACAGGGGTAGTCAATCAGCCCCAGCATTTT.

This clonotype was counted between two and nine times. CDR3 DNA: TGTGCCAGCAGTGACTTTCCGGGACAGGGTAACACCGGGGAGCTGTTTTTT. Translating gives CASSDFPGQGNTGELFF. The chain uses TRBV25-1 and TRBJ2-2; 9 bases agree with TRBD1. With V trimmed by 3 bases and J by 2 bases, 7 bases remained unmatched. From germline, CDR1 is MGHDK and CDR2 SYGVNS. The CDR3 length is 17 residues.